This T cell receptor (beta chain) was documented in a study of control samples from healthy donors and cancer patients. Measured with immunoSEQ multiplex PCR; TCRdb has only the in-frame clones, and not every one. The sample lists 150,000 to 200,000 clones, 85% to 95% occurring once. Germline CDR1 LNHDA, CDR2 SQIVND (reference sequence). The CDR3 has 15 residues. Trimming left V 6 bases short and J 1 base short, with 14 bases between. The TCR sequence derives from a young woman in good health. Sequencing was carried out using blood. The rearrangement links TRBV19 to TRBJ2-3; the D is unclear. The DNA of the CDR3 is TGTGCCAGTAGCCGGGCGCGCGGTGGCACAGATACGCAGTATTTT. This codes for CASSRARGGTDTQYF.